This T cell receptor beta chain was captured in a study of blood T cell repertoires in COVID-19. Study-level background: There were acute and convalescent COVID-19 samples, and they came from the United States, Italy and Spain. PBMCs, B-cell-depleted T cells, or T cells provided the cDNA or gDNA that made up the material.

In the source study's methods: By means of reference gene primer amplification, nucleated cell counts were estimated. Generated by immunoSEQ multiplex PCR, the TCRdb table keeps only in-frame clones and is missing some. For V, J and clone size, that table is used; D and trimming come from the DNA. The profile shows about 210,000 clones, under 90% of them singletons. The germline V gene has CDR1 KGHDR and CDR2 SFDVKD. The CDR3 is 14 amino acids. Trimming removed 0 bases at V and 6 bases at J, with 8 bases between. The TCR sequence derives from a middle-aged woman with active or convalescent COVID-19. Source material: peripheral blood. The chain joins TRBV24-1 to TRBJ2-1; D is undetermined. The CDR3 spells CATSDLWLGNEQFF. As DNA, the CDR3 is TGTGCCACCAGTGATTTGTGGCTAGGCAATGAGCAGTTCTTC.